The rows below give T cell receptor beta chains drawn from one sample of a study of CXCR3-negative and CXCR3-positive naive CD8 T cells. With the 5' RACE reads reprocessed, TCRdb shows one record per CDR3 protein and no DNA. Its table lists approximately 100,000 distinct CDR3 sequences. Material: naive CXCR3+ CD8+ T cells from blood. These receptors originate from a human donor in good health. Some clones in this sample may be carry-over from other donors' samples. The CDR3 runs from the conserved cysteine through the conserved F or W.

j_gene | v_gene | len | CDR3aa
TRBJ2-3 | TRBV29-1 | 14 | CSVPTGANTDTQYF
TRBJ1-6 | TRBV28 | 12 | CASSLGWSPLHF
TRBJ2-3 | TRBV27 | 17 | CASSRWTSGASTDTQYF
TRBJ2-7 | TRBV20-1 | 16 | CSASSPAGGLSYEQYF
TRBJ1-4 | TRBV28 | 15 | CASSFFLGPNEKLFF
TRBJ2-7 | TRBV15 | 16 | CATSRAAGGHSYEQYF
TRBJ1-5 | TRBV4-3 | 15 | CASSPWLAGNQPQHF
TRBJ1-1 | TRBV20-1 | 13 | CSAKTGDRGEAFF
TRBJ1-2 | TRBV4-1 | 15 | CASSQDPIQDYGYTF
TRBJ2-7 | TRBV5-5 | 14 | CASSWRDGYYEQYF
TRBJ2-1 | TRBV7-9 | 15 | CASSSTTGGGNEQFF
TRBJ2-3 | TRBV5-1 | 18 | CASSLTGTSGASTDTQYF
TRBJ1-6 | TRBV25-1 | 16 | CASSEDRLSYNSPLHF
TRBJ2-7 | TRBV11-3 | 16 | CASSPNGQGFPLEQYF
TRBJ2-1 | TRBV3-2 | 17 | CASSLPGGYQAYNEQFF
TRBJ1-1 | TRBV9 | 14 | CASSVVGQNTEAFF
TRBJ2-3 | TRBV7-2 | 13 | CASSWGGPDTQYF
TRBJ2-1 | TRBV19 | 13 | CASIERFGGEQFF